Sequencing of this T cell receptor beta chain was carried out in a study of graft-versus-host responses after intestinal transplantation. Germline V gene lookup returns CDR1 SGHKS and CDR2 YYEKEE (reference sequence). V was trimmed by 0 bases and J by 1 base, leaving 13 bases between them. The CDR3 loop spans 16 amino acids. Repertoires were generated with immunoSEQ multiplex PCR, while TCRdb's copy carries only in-frame clones and drops some. Of around 96,000 clones listed, 90% are singletons. The receptor comes from a human patient who received an intestinal transplant, so some T cells may come from the graft donor. Source: PBMCs, taken 453 days after intestinal transplant. The rearrangement uses TRBV5-5 and TRBJ1-2; D unclear. CDR3 in amino acids: CASSLGPTNFNYGYTF. The CDR3 DNA reads as TGTGCCAGCAGCTTGGGACCCACCAACTTTAACTATGGCTACACCTTC.